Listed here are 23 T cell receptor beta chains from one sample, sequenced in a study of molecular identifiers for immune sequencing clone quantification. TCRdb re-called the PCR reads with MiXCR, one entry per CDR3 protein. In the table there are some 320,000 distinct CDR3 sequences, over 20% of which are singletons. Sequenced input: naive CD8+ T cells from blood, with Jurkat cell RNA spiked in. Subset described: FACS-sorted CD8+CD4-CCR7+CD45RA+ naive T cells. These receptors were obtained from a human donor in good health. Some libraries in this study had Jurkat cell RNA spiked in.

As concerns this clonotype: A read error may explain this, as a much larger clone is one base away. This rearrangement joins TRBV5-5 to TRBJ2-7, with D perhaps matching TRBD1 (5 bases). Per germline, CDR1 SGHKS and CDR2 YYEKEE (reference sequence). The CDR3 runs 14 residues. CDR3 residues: CTSSFSGSGYEQYF. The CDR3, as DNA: TGTACCAGCAGCTTTTCAGGGTCCGGGTACGAGCAGTACTTC.

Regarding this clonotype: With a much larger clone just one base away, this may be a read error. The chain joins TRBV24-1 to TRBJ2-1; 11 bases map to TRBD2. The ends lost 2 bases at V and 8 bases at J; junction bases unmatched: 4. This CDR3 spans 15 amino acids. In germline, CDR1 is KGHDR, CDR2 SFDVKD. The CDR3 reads CATSDSTSGSDEQFF. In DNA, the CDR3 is TGTGCCACCAGTGATTCAACTAGCGGGAGCGATGAGCAGTTCTTC.

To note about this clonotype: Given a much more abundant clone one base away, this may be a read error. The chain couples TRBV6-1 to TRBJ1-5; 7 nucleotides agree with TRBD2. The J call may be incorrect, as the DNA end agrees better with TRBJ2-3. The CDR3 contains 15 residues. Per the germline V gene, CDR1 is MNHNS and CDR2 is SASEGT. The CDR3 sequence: CASSEWEGLGQPQYF. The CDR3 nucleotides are TGTGCCAGCAGTGAGTGGGAGGGGCTCGGTCAGCCCCAGTATTTT.

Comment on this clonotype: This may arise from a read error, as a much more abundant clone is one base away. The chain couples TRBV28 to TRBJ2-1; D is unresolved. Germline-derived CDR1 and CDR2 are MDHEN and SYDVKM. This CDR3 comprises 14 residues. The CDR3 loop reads CASSSRPGYNGQFF. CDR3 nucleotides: TGTGCCAGCAGTTCCCGCCCGGGCTACAATGGGCAGTTCTTC.

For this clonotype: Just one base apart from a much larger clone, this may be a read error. As DNA, the CDR3 is TGTGCCATCAAGGTACCGGGTCACTACGAGCGGTACTTC. It translates to CAIKVPGHYERYF. The chain recombines TRBV11-2 with TRBJ2-7; D unclear. There are 13 residues in the CDR3. Germline V gene lookup returns CDR1 SGHAT and CDR2 FQNNGV.

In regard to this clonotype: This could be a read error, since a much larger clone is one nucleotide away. The CDR3 here is CASSGSRDLSYGQYF. In DNA form, the CDR3 reads TGTGCCAGCAGCGGGTCGAGGGACCTTTCCTACGGGCAGTACTTC. This sequence joins TRBV2 and TRBJ2-7; D may be TRBD1 or TRBD2 (5 bases each). CDR1 SNHLY and CDR2 FYNNEI come from the germline V gene. CDR3 size: 15 residues.

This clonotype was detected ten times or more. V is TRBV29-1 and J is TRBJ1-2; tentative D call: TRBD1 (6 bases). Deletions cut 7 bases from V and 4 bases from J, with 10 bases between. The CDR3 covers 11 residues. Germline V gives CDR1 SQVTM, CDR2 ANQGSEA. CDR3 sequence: CSGRDIYGYTF. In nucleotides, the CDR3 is TGCAGCGGGAGGGACATCTATGGCTACACCTTC.

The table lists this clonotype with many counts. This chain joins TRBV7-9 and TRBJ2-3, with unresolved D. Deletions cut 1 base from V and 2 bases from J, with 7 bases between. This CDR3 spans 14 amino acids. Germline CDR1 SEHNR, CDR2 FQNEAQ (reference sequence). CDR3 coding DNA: TGTGCCAGCAGCTTAGTCCAGGCCACAGATACGCAGTATTTT. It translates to CASSLVQATDTQYF.

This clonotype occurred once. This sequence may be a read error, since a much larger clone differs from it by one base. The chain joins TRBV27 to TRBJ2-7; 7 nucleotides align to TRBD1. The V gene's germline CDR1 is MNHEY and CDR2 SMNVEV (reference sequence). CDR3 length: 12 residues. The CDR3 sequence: CVSTGQMNEQYF. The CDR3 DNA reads TGTGTCAGTACGGGACAGATGAACGAGCAGTACTTC.

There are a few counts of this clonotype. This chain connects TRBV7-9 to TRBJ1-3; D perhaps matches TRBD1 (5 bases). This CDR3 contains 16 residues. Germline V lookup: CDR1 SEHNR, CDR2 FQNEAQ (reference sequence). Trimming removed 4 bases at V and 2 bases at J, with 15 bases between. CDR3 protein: CASSSPGTSTGNTIYF. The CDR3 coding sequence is TGTGCCAGCAGCTCCCCCGGGACTTCGACTGGAAACACCATATATTTT.

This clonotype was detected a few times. In nucleotides, the CDR3 is TGTGCCAGCAGCCTACAATGGGGGTTTGACCAAGAGACCCAGTACTTC. It translates to CASSLQWGFDQETQYF. This rearrangement joins TRBV3-1 to TRBJ2-5; D tentatively fits TRBD1 or TRBD2 (5 bases each). Germline V gene sequence: CDR1 LGHDT, CDR2 YNNKEL (reference sequence). The CDR3 runs 16 residues. Trimming removed 4 bases from V and 0 bases from J, with 15 bases in between.

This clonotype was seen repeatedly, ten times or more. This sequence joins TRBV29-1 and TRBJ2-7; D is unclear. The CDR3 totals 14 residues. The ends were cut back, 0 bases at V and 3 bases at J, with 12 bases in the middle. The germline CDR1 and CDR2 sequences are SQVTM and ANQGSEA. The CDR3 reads CSVEERAKGYEQYF. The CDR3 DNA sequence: TGCAGCGTTGAAGAACGGGCCAAGGGCTACGAGCAGTACTTC.

The CDR3 DNA reads as TGTGCCAGCAGCTTCCCCAGGGTAGCGGGGACCCCGGGGGATGAGCAGTTCTTC. Translating gives CASSFPRVAGTPGDEQFF. V and J are TRBV11-2 and TRBJ2-1; 8 nucleotides agree with TRBD2. The V gene end was trimmed by 3 bases and the J gene end by 8 bases; junction bases not matched to a gene: 18. The germline V gene has CDR1 SGHAT and CDR2 FQNNGV. This CDR3 region has 18 residues.

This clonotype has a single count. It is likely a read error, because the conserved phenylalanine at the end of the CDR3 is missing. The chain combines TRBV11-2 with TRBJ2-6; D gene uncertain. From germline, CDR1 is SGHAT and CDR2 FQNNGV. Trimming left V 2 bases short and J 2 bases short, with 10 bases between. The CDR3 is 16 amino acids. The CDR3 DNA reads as TGTGCCAGCAGCTTATGGGCTGGGGCTGGGGCCAACGTCCTGACTCTC. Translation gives CASSLWAGAGANVLTL.

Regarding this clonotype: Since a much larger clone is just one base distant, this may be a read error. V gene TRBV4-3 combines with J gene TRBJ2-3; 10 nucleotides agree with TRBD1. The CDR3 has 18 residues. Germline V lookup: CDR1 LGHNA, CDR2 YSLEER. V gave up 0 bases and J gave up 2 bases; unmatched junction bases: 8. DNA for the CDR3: TGCGCCAGCAGCCAAGAAGGGACAGGGGTGACCTACACAGATACGCAGTATTTT. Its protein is CASSQEGTGVTYTDTQYF.

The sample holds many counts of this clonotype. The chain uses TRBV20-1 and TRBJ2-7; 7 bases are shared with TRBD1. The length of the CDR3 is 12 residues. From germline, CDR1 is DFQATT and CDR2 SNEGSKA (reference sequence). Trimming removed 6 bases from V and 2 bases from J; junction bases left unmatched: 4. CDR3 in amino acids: CSASGQAYEQYF. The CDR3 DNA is TGCAGTGCCTCCGGACAGGCCTACGAGCAGTACTTC.

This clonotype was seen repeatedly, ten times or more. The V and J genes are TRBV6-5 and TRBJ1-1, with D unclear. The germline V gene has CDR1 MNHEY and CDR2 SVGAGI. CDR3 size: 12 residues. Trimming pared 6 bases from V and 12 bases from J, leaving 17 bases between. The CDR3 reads CASSDSIGQTFF. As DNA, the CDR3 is TGTGCCAGCAGCGACTCTATTGGTCAAACTTTCTTT.

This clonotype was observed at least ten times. The CDR3 DNA sequence: TGTGCCAGCAGTACCCACAGGGGCCAAGAGACCCAGTACTTC. Translated: CASSTHRGQETQYF. The chain joins TRBV6-5 to TRBJ2-5, with 7 bases lining up with TRBD1. Trimming cost V 5 bases and J 1 base; bases outside gene matches: 4. This CDR3 has 14 amino acids. Germline V gene sequence: CDR1 MNHEY, CDR2 SVGAGI.

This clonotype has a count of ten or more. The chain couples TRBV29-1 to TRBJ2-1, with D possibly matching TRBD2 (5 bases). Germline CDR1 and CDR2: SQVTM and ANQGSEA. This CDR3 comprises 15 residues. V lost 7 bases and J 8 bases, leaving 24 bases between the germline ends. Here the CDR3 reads CSEHKLGIGRDEQFF. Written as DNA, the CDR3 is TGCAGCGAACACAAACTCGGGATTGGTAGGGATGAGCAGTTCTTC.

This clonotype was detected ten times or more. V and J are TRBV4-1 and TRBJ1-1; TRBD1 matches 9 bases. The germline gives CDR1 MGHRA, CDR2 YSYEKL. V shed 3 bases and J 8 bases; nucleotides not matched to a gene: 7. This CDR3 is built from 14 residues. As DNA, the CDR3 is TGCGCCAGCAGCCATGGGACAGGGCAAGGGGAAGCTTTCTTT. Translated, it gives CASSHGTGQGEAFF.

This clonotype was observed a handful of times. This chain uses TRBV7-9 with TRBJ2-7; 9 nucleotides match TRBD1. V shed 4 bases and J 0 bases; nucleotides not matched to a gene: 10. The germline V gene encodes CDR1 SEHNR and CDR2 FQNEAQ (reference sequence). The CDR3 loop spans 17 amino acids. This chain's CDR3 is CASSSRVGQGDSYEQYF. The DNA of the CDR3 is TGTGCCAGCAGCTCGCGCGTGGGACAGGGCGACTCCTACGAGCAGTACTTC.

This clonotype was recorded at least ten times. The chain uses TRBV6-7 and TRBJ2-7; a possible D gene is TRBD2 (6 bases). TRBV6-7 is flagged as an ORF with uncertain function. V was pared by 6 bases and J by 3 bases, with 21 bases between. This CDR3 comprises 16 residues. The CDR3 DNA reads TGTGCCAGCAGCCCGCTCTTTCCCGGGACTTACTACGAGCAGTACTTC. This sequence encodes CASSPLFPGTYYEQYF.

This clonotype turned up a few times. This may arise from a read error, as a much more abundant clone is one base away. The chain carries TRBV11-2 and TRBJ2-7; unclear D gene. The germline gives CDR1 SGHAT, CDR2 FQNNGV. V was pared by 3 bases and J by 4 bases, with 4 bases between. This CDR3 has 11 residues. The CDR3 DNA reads TGTGCCAGCAGCTTTACTTACGAGCAGTACTTC. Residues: CASSFTYEQYF.